A selection of T cell receptor beta chains follows, all from one sample in a study of Ad26.COV2.S vaccination and SARS-CoV-2 variants. Assay: immunoSEQ multiplex PCR; the TCRdb copy retains only in-frame clones and omits some. The sample has approximately 300,000 clones; around 81% are singletons. The material was peripheral blood, obtained in a trial of Ad26.COV2.S vaccine versus placebo. The source of these receptors is a person between 18 and 60 years old who received the Ad26.COV2.S COVID-19 vaccine or a placebo. CDR3s leave out the opening cysteine and the closing phenylalanine or tryptophan. Each record gives: clone size, CDR3 length, V gene, CDR3 protein. Where a row states a size, it is once, few, many or the class of an expanded clone; other rows omit it.

abundance: NA; len: 13; v_gene: TRBV7-9; CDR3aa: ASSLAPLNTGELF
abundance: NA; len: 12; v_gene: TRBV19; CDR3aa: ASREGGGKNIQY
abundance: once; len: 13; v_gene: TRBV5-1; CDR3aa: ASSLLGQPSETQY
abundance: NA; len: 10; v_gene: TRBV19; CDR3aa: ATWEGAGELF
abundance: NA; len: 10; v_gene: TRBV6-5; CDR3aa: ASSRTGNEQY
abundance: NA; len: 13; v_gene: TRBV19; CDR3aa: ASSMGDFGRNEQF
abundance: NA; len: 12; v_gene: TRBV10-2; CDR3aa: ASSPAGGMDTQY
abundance: NA; len: 14; v_gene: TRBV19; CDR3aa: ASSNTGGSWRQPQH
abundance: NA; len: 12; v_gene: TRBV7-2; CDR3aa: ASSILWGDYEQY
abundance: NA; len: 10; v_gene: TRBV7-3; CDR3aa: ASSLGTVGYT
abundance: once; len: 12; v_gene: TRBV5-1; CDR3aa: ASRDGQVNTEAF
abundance: few; len: 10; v_gene: TRBV30; CDR3aa: AWSPGLGGYT
abundance: NA; len: 11; v_gene: TRBV5-1; CDR3aa: ASSPDSLVPQY
abundance: NA; len: 14; v_gene: TRBV5-6; CDR3aa: ASSFFPRFGNEKLF
abundance: once; len: 12; v_gene: TRBV3-1/TRBV3-2; CDR3aa: ASSQYTRQDTQY
abundance: NA; len: 14; v_gene: TRBV5-1; CDR3aa: ASSFSLAGQGNEQF
abundance: NA; len: 12; v_gene: TRBV5-4; CDR3aa: ASRWDFAATEAF
abundance: NA; len: 13; v_gene: TRBV24-1; CDR3aa: ATSARQGPNTEAF
abundance: once; len: 13; v_gene: TRBV7-3; CDR3aa: ASSLSAGAGNTIY
abundance: NA; len: 11; v_gene: TRBV14; CDR3aa: ASSRGFQETQY
abundance: NA; len: 11; v_gene: TRBV7-2; CDR3aa: ASSAGIGNTIY
abundance: NA; len: 13; v_gene: TRBV9; CDR3aa: ASSVAPEVNTEAF
abundance: NA; len: 11; v_gene: TRBV29-1; CDR3aa: SVEPRFTDTQY
abundance: NA; len: 12; v_gene: TRBV5-4; CDR3aa: ASSPRQGIYEQY
abundance: NA; len: 12; v_gene: TRBV7-2; CDR3aa: ASSSDREVSEAF
abundance: NA; len: 16; v_gene: TRBV4-2; CDR3aa: ASSPQTSGGVNTGELF
abundance: NA; len: 15; v_gene: TRBV19; CDR3aa: ASSIRATGVSNQPQH
abundance: NA; len: 13; v_gene: TRBV13; CDR3aa: ASSLGLDLVSPLH
abundance: NA; len: 12; v_gene: TRBV5-4; CDR3aa: ASSWDRGADTQY
abundance: NA; len: 15; v_gene: TRBV9; CDR3aa: ASSVSQGRSSGNTIY
abundance: NA; len: 12; v_gene: TRBV29-1; CDR3aa: SVGAARGGYGYT
abundance: NA; len: 13; v_gene: TRBV19; CDR3aa: ASSWGSGAAYEQY
abundance: NA; len: 9; v_gene: TRBV29-1; CDR3aa: SVGGYGELF
abundance: NA; len: 12; v_gene: TRBV7-2; CDR3aa: ASSLWQPTYEQY
abundance: NA; len: 11; v_gene: TRBV28; CDR3aa: ASSTTLLSVYT
abundance: NA; len: 12; v_gene: TRBV5-1; CDR3aa: ASSPTDRDSEAF
abundance: few; len: 12; v_gene: TRBV5-6; CDR3aa: ASSPRYRGTEAF
abundance: few; len: 12; v_gene: TRBV3-1/TRBV3-2; CDR3aa: ASSPESSDYEQY
abundance: few; len: 10; v_gene: TRBV27; CDR3aa: ASSFQNSPLH